This T cell receptor beta chain was documented in a study of human T cells and chemical hapten exposure. Study-level points and caveats: DPC sensitization did not alter TCRs above 1 in 1000 frequency. Significantly more large CDR3 similarity clusters were formed by expanded TCRs than by controls.

The library tagged each cDNA molecule with unique molecular identifiers. Using its own MiXCR run on the RACE reads, TCRdb lists one record per CDR3 protein. The sample shows 35,000 or so distinct CDR3 sequences, 5.5% to 7.5% of them seen only once. This clonotype was seen a few times. Its specificity is unknown. Germline V CDR1 and CDR2: MDHEN, SYDVKM. V was pared by 5 bases and J by 0 bases, with 10 bases of the junction left unmatched. The CDR3 is made up of 16 amino acids. Time point of the sample: patch test 1, 2 weeks after DPC sensitization. The treatment is: therapeutic diphenylcyclopropenone sensitization with weekly scalp DPC. Total RNA extraction was carried out from unfractionated whole blood.

The gene calls are TRBV28 and TRBJ2-7; 7 bases match TRBD2. The sequencing here drew on whole blood, taken in connection with sensitization to the hapten diphenylcyclopropenone (DPC). This receptor was obtained from a young woman with alopecia areata. Some clones in this sample may be carry-over from other donors' samples. The CDR3, as DNA: TGTGCCAGCAGTCCCCCGGCTAGCGGAAGCTCCTACGAGCAGTACTTC. Its translation is CASSPPASGSSYEQYF.